The present T cell receptor (beta chain) was sequenced within a study of T-cell memory formation after mild COVID-19. The study's findings and limits: Mostly located in CM and EM were contracting CD4+ clones, with contracting CD8+ clones located in EMRA. Clones contracting across day 15 to 85 had a balanced CD4/CD8 profile; later expanding clones leaned CD4+.

Many counts were recorded for this clonotype. The antigen is unknown. TCRdb reanalysed the 5' RACE reads using MiXCR and keeps one entry per CDR3 protein. Found here are over 350,000 distinct CDR3 sequences, about 24% of them singletons; the top ten hold 7% to 9.5%. With 3 bases removed from V and 5 bases from J, the gap between germline ends came to 10 bases. The CDR3 has 13 residues. Sequencing was performed on PBMCs or a T cell subset sorted from them (not recorded which). The TCR was taken from an adult woman who had mild COVID-19 (a few samples of this study predate the infection). Cell type and time point are not known. This rearrangement joins TRBV12-3 or TRBV12-4 to TRBJ2-5, with D maybe TRBD1 (6 bases). The CDR3 nucleotides read TGTGCCAGCAGTTTTGGGGGCGCGGAGACCCAGTACTTC. Translating gives CASSFGGAETQYF.